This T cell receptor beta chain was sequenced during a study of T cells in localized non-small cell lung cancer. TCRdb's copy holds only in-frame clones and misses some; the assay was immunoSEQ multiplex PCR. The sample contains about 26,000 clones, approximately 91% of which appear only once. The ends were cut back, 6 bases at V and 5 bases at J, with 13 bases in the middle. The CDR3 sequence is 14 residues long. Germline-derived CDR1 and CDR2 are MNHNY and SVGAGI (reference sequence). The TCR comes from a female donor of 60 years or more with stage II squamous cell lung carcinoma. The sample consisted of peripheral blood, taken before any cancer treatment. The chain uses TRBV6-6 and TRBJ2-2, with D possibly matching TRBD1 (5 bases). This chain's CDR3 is CASRPPQGTGELFF. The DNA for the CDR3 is TGTGCCAGCAGACCCCCCCAGGGAACCGGGGAGCTGTTTTTT.